This entry is about one T cell receptor beta chain. Its specificity is not known. The sample comes from a study of cytomegalovirus exposure and HLA in healthy donors. Study-wide points: Upon later analysis, TCR association rates were observed to vary by HLA locus, being highest for DRB1 and lowest for HLA-C. The classifier was said to identify cytomegalovirus status with high specificity and sensitivity.

The PCR employed 60 Vbeta primers together with 13 Jbeta primers. Sequencing was performed with immunoSEQ multiplex PCR; in TCRdb, only in-frame clones are kept and a portion is missing. Seen here are 200,000 to 250,000 clones, 70% to 80% observed once, and the top ten hold just under 3%. The sequence was obtained from a woman aged 30 to 39 in good health and CMV-seronegative. Source material: PBMCs.

The CDR3 sequence is CASSLSGSQGDTQYF. As DNA, the CDR3 is TGTGCCAGCAGCTTATCTGGGAGTCAAGGAGATACGCAGTATTTT. The chain is built from TRBV5-4 and TRBJ2-3; D is perhaps TRBD2 (5 bases). CDR1 is SGHNT, CDR2 YYREEE, per germline (reference sequence). The CDR3 covers 15 residues. The V end lost 2 bases, the J end lost 5 bases, and 15 bases lay between the germline ends.